This T cell receptor (beta chain) was documented in a study of OX40 agonist ivuxolimab in advanced cancers. The overall study: Males comprised approximately 81% of the group, whose mean age was 60 years (range roughly 20 to 85).

Study-level points and caveats: Some nonresponders additionally presented with little normalized T-cell clonal expansion. Dose levels from 0.1 to 3.0 mg/kg saw CD4+ and CD8+ blood T cells expand clonally by week 6.

TCRdb's table, derived via immunoSEQ multiplex PCR, lists solely in-frame clones and lacks some. The sample carries tens of thousands of clones, roughly nine tenths recorded once. Concerning this clone itself: Its target is not known.

Sequenced material: CD4+ or CD8+ T cells sorted from blood, taken in a trial of the OX40 agonist ivuxolimab. The origin of this receptor is an adult with an advanced solid tumor such as melanoma, head and neck, liver or kidney cancer.

Here the CDR3 reads CASSEQAYGYTF. The CDR3 DNA reads as TGTGCCAGCAGTGAACAGGCCTATGGCTACACCTTC. This chain uses TRBV6-1 with TRBJ1-2, with D unclear. The germline V and J ends were trimmed by 2 bases and 4 bases, with 5 bases remaining between them. Germline V gene sequence: CDR1 MNHNS, CDR2 SASEGT. The CDR3 length is 12 residues.